This T cell receptor beta chain emerged from a study of blood T cell repertoires in COVID-19. The V and J ends lost 7 bases and 5 bases, in that order; junction bases with no gene match: 10. Germline V lookup: CDR1 GTSNPN, CDR2 SVGIG (reference sequence). This CDR3 is 14 amino acids long. Sequencing was performed with immunoSEQ multiplex PCR; in TCRdb, only in-frame clones are kept and a portion is missing. The sample has over 200,000 clones, around nine tenths seen once. The sequenced sample was PBMCs or T cells enriched from blood (not recorded which). This clonotype was sampled from a young woman with acute COVID-19. The chain recombines TRBV30 with TRBJ2-4; 8 positions match TRBD1. The CDR3 loop reads CAFQGARGENIQYF. CDR3 sequence (DNA): TGTGCCTTCCAGGGGGCGCGGGGTGAAAACATTCAGTACTTC.